A selection of T cell receptor beta chains follows, all from one sample in a study of STAT3 mutations in large granular lymphocyte leukemia. Some clones are missing from TCRdb's copy, which holds only in-frame ones; the method was immunoSEQ multiplex PCR. The table lists around 3,000 clones, over 65% of them singletons. Sequenced: peripheral blood mononuclear cells. The origin of the receptors is a man between 60 and 75 years old with T-cell large granular lymphocyte leukemia. Some clones in this sample may be carry-over from other donors' samples. The CDR3 runs from the conserved cysteine through the conserved F or W. A D gene is named only where the DNA matches it firmly. Clone size is not always given. Where it is, it says once, few, many or a class for expanded clones.

d_gene | j_gene | v_gene | abundance | CDR3aa | CDR3nt
NA | TRBJ2-7 | TRBV6-5 | NA | CASRQGGYEQYF | TGTGCCAGCAGGCAGGGGGGTTACGAGCAGTACTTC
TRBD1 | TRBJ1-6 | TRBV5-1 | NA | CASSLDRGRGSPLHF | TGCGCCAGCAGCTTGGACAGGGGGCGAGGTTCACCCCTCCACTTT
NA | TRBJ2-3 | TRBV29-1 | NA | CSVRATSTDTQYF | TGCAGCGTTAGGGCTACTAGCACAGATACGCAGTATTTT
NA | TRBJ2-7 | TRBV15 | NA | CATSAGTFSYEQYF | TGTGCCACCAGCGCCGGGACATTCTCCTACGAGCAGTACTTC
NA | TRBJ1-5 | TRBV18 | NA | CASSPFSRTSNQPQHF | TGTGCCAGCTCACCATTCTCTAGGACAAGCAATCAGCCCCAGCATTTT
TRBD2 | TRBJ2-5 | TRBV5-1 | NA | CASSPGLASQETQYF | TGCGCCAGCAGCCCCGGACTAGCGAGTCAAGAGACCCAGTACTTC
TRBD2 | TRBJ2-1 | TRBV9 | once | CASSVLAGSYNEQFF | TGTGCCAGCAGCGTACTAGCGGGGTCCTACAATGAGCAGTTCTTC
NA | TRBJ1-6 | TRBV30 | NA | CAWRGRSRYNSPLHF | TGTGCCTGGAGGGGGCGAAGCCGCTATAATTCACCCCTCCACTTT
NA | TRBJ1-1 | TRBV6-6 | few | CASSYSLTEAFF | TGTGCCAGCAGTTACTCGTTGACTGAAGCTTTCTTT
TRBD1 | TRBJ2-5 | TRBV5-6 | NA | CASSPGTGQWETQYF | TGTGCCAGCAGCCCCGGGACAGGCCAATGGGAGACCCAGTACTTC
NA | TRBJ2-7 | TRBV6-6 | NA | CASIKEGGAGEQYF | TGTGCCAGCATCAAGGAGGGGGGGGCTGGGGAGCAGTACTTC
NA | TRBJ2-5 | TRBV5-1 | NA | CASSLDRFSQETQYF | TGCGCCAGCAGCTTGGACAGGTTCTCTCAAGAGACCCAGTACTTC
NA | TRBJ1-1 | TRBV6-1 | few | CASSEWEAFF | TGTGCCAGCAGTGAATGGGAAGCTTTCTTT
NA | TRBJ2-7 | TRBV5-1 | NA | CASSLAGQTILEQYF | TGCGCCAGCAGCTTGGCCGGGCAAACCATTCTCGAGCAGTACTTC
NA | TRBJ1-6 | TRBV5-1 | few | CASKMGLRNSPLHF | TGCGCCAGCAAAATGGGTCTTCGTAATTCACCCCTCCACTTT
NA | TRBJ1-1 | TRBV14 | few | CASSQGWNTEAFF | TGTGCCAGCAGCCAAGGGTGGAACACTGAAGCTTTCTTT
NA | TRBJ1-1 | TRBV18 | NA | CASSADQNTEAFF | TGTGCCAGCTCAGCTGACCAGAACACTGAAGCTTTCTTT
TRBD1 | TRBJ1-2 | TRBV13 | once | CASSIQWDSGDGYTF | TGTGCCAGCAGCATCCAATGGGACAGCGGAGATGGCTACACCTTC
TRBD1 | TRBJ1-6 | TRBV5-1 | NA | CASTPTGSNSPLHF | TGCGCCAGCACCCCGACAGGGAGCAATTCACCCCTCCACTTT
NA | TRBJ1-1 | TRBV29-1 | NA | CSVETRYTNTEAFF | TGCAGCGTTGAAACTCGGTATACGAACACTGAAGCTTTCTTT
TRBD1 | TRBJ1-5 | TRBV30 | few | CAWSAGQGEQPQHF | TGTGCCTGGAGTGCGGGACAGGGGGAACAGCCCCAGCATTTT
TRBD2 | TRBJ2-3 | TRBV30 | once | CAWSPVGRAADTQYF | TGTGCCTGGAGCCCTGTGGGGAGGGCAGCAGATACGCAGTATTTT